This TCR beta chain comes out of a study of neurological immune-mediated disorders. Whole-study findings and limits: Whereas HTLV-1-associated myelopathy showed the most TCR clonal expansion, multiple sclerosis showed the least, with levels below those of healthy controls.

This clonotype occurred many times. No antigen is known for it. Trimming left V 5 bases short and J 8 bases short, with 24 bases between. This CDR3 is built from 16 residues. Germline CDR1 KGHSH, CDR2 LQKENI. TCRdb re-derived calls from the 5' RACE reads in MiXCR, one entry per CDR3 protein. The data show 65,000 to 90,000 distinct CDR3 sequences, with 9% to 12% seen just once and about 1.8% held by the top ten. This chain links TRBV18 with TRBJ1-2; D remains ambiguous. The sequence was collected from a man aged 40-55 years in good health. The material sequenced was PBMCs. CDR3 bases: TGTGCCAGCTCATCAAGTACCCTCACCCTCCCCTTCGGCTACACCTTC. Translation: CASSSSTLTLPFGYTF.